These 14 T cell receptor beta chains were all obtained from the same sample, sequenced in a study of STAT5B mutations in CD4+ large granular lymphocyte leukemia. The method was immunoSEQ multiplex PCR; TCRdb's version includes in-frame clones alone and lacks a portion of them. The sample consists of about 30,000 clones, around four fifths of them appearing once. The sample was CD4+ T cells from blood buffy coats. These receptors all stem from a human donor in good health.

This chain links TRBV28 with TRBJ2-3; TRBD1 matches at 9 bases. V shed 6 bases and J 0 bases; nucleotides not matched to a gene: 10. The germline V gene encodes CDR1 MDHEN and CDR2 SYDVKM. The CDR3 runs 17 residues. CDR3 sequence: CASSPPTGTGSTDTQYF. CDR3 nucleotide sequence: TGTGCCAGCAGCCCACCCACCGGGACAGGGAGCACAGATACGCAGTATTTT. Looking up the rest from reference TRBV28 and TRBJ2-3 gives the full variable domain: DVKVTQSSRYLVKRTGEKVFLECVQDMDHENMFWYRQDPGLGLRLIYFSYDVKMKEKGDIPEGYSVSREKKERFSLILESASTNQTSMYLCASSPPTGTGSTDTQYFGPGTRLTVL.

The chain employs TRBV7-8 and TRBJ1-5; D is unclear. Germline values: CDR1 SGHVS, CDR2 FQNEAQ. The CDR3 has 12 amino acids. Trimming pared 5 bases from V and 6 bases from J, leaving 8 bases between. The CDR3 DNA follows: TGTGCCAGCAGCGGGCGGGGTCAGCCCCAGCATTTT. The encoded protein is CASSGRGQPQHF.

This clone appeared a single time. The chain's CDR3 is CASSAQGQGNEQFF. The CDR3 DNA is TGTGCCAGCAGCGCTCAGGGACAGGGGAATGAGCAGTTCTTC. The chain employs TRBV9 and TRBJ2-1, with TRBD1 matching over 10 bases. The trim removed 3 bases at V and 7 bases at J, leaving 4 bases unmatched. The CDR3 is 14 amino acids. Germline lookup yields CDR1 SGDLS and CDR2 YYNGEE. The complete variable domain, with remaining parts taken from reference TRBV9 and TRBJ2-1, reads DSGVTQTPKHLITATGQRVTLRCSPRSGDLSVYWYQQSLDQGLQFLIQYYNGEERAKGNILERFSAQQFPDLHSELNLSSLELGDSALYFCASSAQGQGNEQFFGPGTRLTVL.

This clone was seen a few times. The chain has TRBV5-6 and TRBJ2-7, with D possibly being TRBD1 (5 bases). Germline V gives CDR1 SGHDT, CDR2 YYEEEE. CDR3 length equals 15 residues. Trimming took off 3 bases at V and 3 bases at J, with 16 bases between the two ends. In nucleotides, the CDR3 is TGTGCCAGCAGCTACGACAGAAGCTCGGGCTACGAGCAGTACTTC. Its translation: CASSYDRSSGYEQYF.

The CDR3 nucleotides read TGTGCCAGAAGCCAGGTTCGACCCTCCGGGACACACCAAGAGACCCAGTACTTC. It translates to CARSQVRPSGTHQETQYF. J is TRBJ2-5 and V is TRBV5-3; D is possibly TRBD1 (6 bases). TRBV5-3 is treated as an ORF (open reading frame) with a function not yet certain. This CDR3 spans 18 amino acids. V shed 4 bases and J shed 0 bases, with 22 bases lying between them.

The chain joins TRBV29-1 to TRBJ1-2; 7 positions agree with TRBD1. Germline assignment: CDR1 SQVTM and CDR2 ANQGSEA. The length of the CDR3 is 16 residues. J gave up 2 bases and V 0 bases, and 9 bases lay outside the gene matches. CDR3 in DNA: TGCAGCGTTGAAGAAAGGCGACAGGGTCCAAACTATGGCTACACCTTC. It specifies CSVEERRQGPNYGYTF.

CDR3 residues: CASSPGGQLVGPQHF. For the CDR3, the DNA is TGTGCCAGCAGCCCTGGAGGGCAGCTCGTTGGGCCCCAGCATTTT. The chain links TRBV5-8 to TRBJ1-5; no clear D. Trimming removed 4 bases at V and 9 bases at J, with 20 bases between. Germline loops: CDR1 SGHTS, CDR2 YDEGEE. This CDR3 has 15 amino acids.

This sequence joins TRBV5-4 and TRBJ1-1, with D perhaps matching TRBD1 (5 bases). Between the trimmed V and J ends, which lost 3 bases and 3 bases, there was a span of 18 bases. The CDR3 extends over 16 amino acids. Germline V gene data show CDR1 as SGHNT and CDR2 as YYREEE (reference sequence). CDR3 in DNA: TGTGCCAGCAGCTCTCCCATGAGGGGCAAGGACACTGAAGCTTTCTTT. It specifies CASSSPMRGKDTEAFF.

The genes are TRBV7-9 and TRBJ1-3; no reliable D call. This CDR3 comprises 14 residues. The V end was cut by 6 bases, the J end by 0 bases, with 9 bases between. Germline values: CDR1 SEHNR, CDR2 FQNEAQ (reference sequence). CDR3 amino acids: CASSLQNSGNTIYF. DNA for the CDR3: TGTGCCAGCAGTTTACAAAACTCTGGAAACACCATATATTTT.

The chain is built from TRBV11-1 and TRBJ2-3, with TRBD2 identical over 8 bases. Per the germline V gene, CDR1 is SGHAT and CDR2 is FQDESV (reference sequence). This CDR3 has 17 amino acids. V gave up 3 bases and J gave up 4 bases; unmatched junction bases: 12. DNA of the CDR3: TGTGCCAGCAGCTTCACCCTTGGCGGGGGGATAGCAGATACGCAGTATTTT. It codes for CASSFTLGGGIADTQYF.

V usage is TRBV6-6 and J usage is TRBJ1-2; possibly TRBD1 for D (5 bases). The V end lost 6 bases, the J end lost 3 bases, and 14 bases lay between the germline ends. CDR3 length: 14 amino acids. In germline, CDR1 is MNHNY, CDR2 SVGAGI (reference sequence). CDR3 nucleotides: TGTGCCAGCAGCCTGACAGTACTCGACTATGGCTACACCTTC. This gives the protein CASSLTVLDYGYTF.

The J gene is TRBJ2-3, the V gene TRBV14, with TRBD2 matching 10 bases. The V and J ends lost 0 bases and 2 bases, in that order; junction bases with no gene match: 8. Germline CDR1 and CDR2: SGHDN and FVKESK. This CDR3 comprises 18 residues. The CDR3 is CASSQEGLAGVFTDTQYF. The CDR3, as DNA: TGTGCCAGCAGCCAAGAAGGGCTAGCGGGAGTGTTCACAGATACGCAGTATTTT.

This chain joins TRBV15 and TRBJ2-7; D might be TRBD2 (5 bases). V shed 0 bases and J shed 2 bases, with 8 bases lying between them. CDR3 length equals 14 residues. The germline V gene has CDR1 LNHNV and CDR2 YYDKDF (reference sequence). The CDR3 DNA is TGTGCCACCAGCAGAGATTACGGGACCTACGAGCAGTACTTC. Translation gives CATSRDYGTYEQYF.

This chain uses TRBV7-8 with TRBJ1-1; 9 nucleotides line up with TRBD1. CDR3 size: 15 residues. Trimming took 5 bases from V and 0 from J; bases not matched to a gene: 4. Germline loops: CDR1 SGHVS, CDR2 FQNEAQ. CDR3 DNA sequence: TGTGCCAGCAGCAAGACAGGGGGAGTGAACACTGAAGCTTTCTTT. Amino acids: CASSKTGGVNTEAFF.